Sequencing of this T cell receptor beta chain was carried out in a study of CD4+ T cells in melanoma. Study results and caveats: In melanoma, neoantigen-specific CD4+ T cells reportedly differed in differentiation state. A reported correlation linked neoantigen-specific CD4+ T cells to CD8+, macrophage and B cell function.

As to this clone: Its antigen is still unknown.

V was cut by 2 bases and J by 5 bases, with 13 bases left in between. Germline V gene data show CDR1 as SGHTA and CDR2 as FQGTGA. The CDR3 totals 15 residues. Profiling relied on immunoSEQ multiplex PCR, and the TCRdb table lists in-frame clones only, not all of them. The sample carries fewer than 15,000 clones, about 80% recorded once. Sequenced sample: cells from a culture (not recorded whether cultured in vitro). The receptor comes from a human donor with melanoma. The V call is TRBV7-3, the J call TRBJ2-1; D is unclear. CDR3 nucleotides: TGTGCCAGCAGCTTAGTCCCAGCAACCCACAATGAGCAGTTCTTC. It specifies CASSLVPATHNEQFF. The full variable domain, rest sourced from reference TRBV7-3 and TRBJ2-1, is GAGVSQTPSNKVTEKGKYVELRCDPISGHTALYWYRQSLGQGPEFLIYFQGTGAADDSGLPNDRFFAVRPEGSVSTLKIQRTERGDSAVYLCASSLVPATHNEQFFGPGTRLTVL.